Sequencing of this T cell receptor (beta chain) was carried out in a study of cytomegalovirus exposure and HLA in healthy donors. On the study more broadly: From HLA-typed donors, an early data release held tens of millions of unique TCRs. Study-wide findings and caveats: Sequencing depth across donors, presence/absence analyses assumed, was roughly uniform. Association with HLA alleles at 0.05 false discovery rate was found for 16,951 TCR beta sequences in a later analysis.

Donors were ostensibly healthy at sampling, although undocumented immune exposures were probable. V lost 6 bases, J lost 2 bases, and 6 bases stayed unmatched. Germline CDR1 reads SGHVS; CDR2 reads FNYEAQ. The CDR3 length is 15 residues. A multiplex PCR was run with 60 Vbeta primers and 13 Jbeta primers. Assay used: immunoSEQ multiplex PCR; TCRdb lists only in-frame clones, some missing. The sample carries a few hundred thousand clones, approximately 81% recorded once. On this clone itself: Its antigen is as yet unknown.

The clonotype was recovered from a man aged 30 to 45 in good health and CMV-seronegative. Material: PBMCs. The gene calls are TRBV7-6 and TRBJ2-2; 7 nucleotides match TRBD2. CDR3 amino acids: CASSKLASNTGELFF. CDR3 DNA: TGTGCCAGCAGTAAACTAGCGAGTAACACCGGGGAGCTGTTTTTT.